This TCR beta chain was sequenced in a study of CD8 T cells in Susac syndrome. Study information: At blood draw, Susac syndrome patients were therapy-naive, on corticosteroids, or on intravenous immunoglobulin alone.

Random hexamers served to reverse transcribe roughly 0.5 to 1 ug RNA. TCR beta CDR3 was amplified by immunoSEQ covering 54 Vbeta and 13 Jbeta. TCRdb called the immunoSEQ multiplex PCR reads again in MiXCR, with one record for every CDR3 protein. The sample comprises about 180,000 distinct CDR3 sequences, 85% to 95% of which are singletons, and roughly 0.11% rests with the top ten. The germline V and J ends were trimmed by 4 bases and 5 bases, with 17 bases remaining between them. Germline assignment: CDR1 MGHDK and CDR2 SYGVNS. This CDR3 is 15 amino acids long. The rearrangement uses TRBV25-1 and TRBJ1-1, with TRBD1 as a possible D gene (6 bases). The specimen sequenced was CD4+ T cells from PBMCs. This clonotype was sampled from a human donor with Susac syndrome. The CDR3 nucleotides are TGTGCCAGCAGTGGGGGGGCAGGGTGGACGACTGAAGCTTTCTTT. It yields the protein CASSGGAGWTTEAFF.